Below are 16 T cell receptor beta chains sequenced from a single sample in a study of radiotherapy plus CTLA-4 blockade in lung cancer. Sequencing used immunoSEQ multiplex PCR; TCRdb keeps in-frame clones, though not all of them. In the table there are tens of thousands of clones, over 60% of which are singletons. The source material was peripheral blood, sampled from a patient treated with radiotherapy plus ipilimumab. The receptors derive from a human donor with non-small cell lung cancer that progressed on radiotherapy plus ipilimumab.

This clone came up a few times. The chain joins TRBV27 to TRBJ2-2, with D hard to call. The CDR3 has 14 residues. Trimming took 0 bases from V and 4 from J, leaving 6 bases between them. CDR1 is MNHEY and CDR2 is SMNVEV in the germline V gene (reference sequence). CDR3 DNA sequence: TGTGCCAGCAGTTTATCGTTGGGCACCGGGGAGCTGTTTTTT. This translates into CASSLSLGTGELFF.

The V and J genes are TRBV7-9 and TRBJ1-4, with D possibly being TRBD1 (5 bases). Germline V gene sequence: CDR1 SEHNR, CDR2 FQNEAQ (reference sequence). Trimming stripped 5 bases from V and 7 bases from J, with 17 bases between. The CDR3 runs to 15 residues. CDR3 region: CASSPRARAGEKLFF. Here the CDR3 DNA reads TGTGCCAGCAGCCCAAGGGCCAGGGCGGGTGAAAAACTGTTTTTT.

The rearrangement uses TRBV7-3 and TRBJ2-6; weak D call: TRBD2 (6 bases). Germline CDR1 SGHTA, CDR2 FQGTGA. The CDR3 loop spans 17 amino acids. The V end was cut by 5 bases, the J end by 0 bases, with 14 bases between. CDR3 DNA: TGTGCCAGCAGCCCTAGCGAGCCCTTCTCTGGGGCCAACGTCCTGACTTTC. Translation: CASSPSEPFSGANVLTF.

This CDR3 reads CATSRGTEDYEQYF. CDR3 sequence (DNA): TGTGCCACCAGCAGAGGGACGGAGGACTACGAGCAGTACTTC. The chain joins TRBV15 to TRBJ2-7, with D tentatively TRBD2 (5 bases). Germline values: CDR1 LNHNV, CDR2 YYDKDF (reference sequence). The V end lost 1 base, the J end lost 3 bases, and 10 bases lay between the germline ends. The CDR3 consists of 14 residues.

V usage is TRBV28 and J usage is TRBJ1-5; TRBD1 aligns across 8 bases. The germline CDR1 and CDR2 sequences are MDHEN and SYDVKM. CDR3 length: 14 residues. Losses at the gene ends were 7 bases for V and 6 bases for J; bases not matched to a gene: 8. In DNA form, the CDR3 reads TGTGCCAGCATCACAGGGGGGAGGGGTCAGCCCCAGCATTTT. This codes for CASITGGRGQPQHF.

CDR3 in DNA: TGCGCCAGCAGCCATACTAGTAGGGAAACCGGGGAGCTGTTTTTT. Encoded protein: CASSHTSRETGELFF. The chain carries TRBV4-1 and TRBJ2-2, with TRBD2 as a possible D gene (5 bases). V lost 3 bases to trimming and J lost 5 bases, with 13 bases between them. This CDR3 has 15 residues. Germline V CDR1 and CDR2: MGHRA, YSYEKL.

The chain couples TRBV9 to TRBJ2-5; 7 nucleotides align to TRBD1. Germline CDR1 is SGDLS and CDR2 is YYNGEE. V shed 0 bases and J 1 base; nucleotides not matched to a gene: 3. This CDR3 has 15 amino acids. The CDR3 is CASSVGTGGQETQYF. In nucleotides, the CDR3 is TGTGCCAGCAGCGTAGGGACAGGCGGCCAAGAGACCCAGTACTTC.

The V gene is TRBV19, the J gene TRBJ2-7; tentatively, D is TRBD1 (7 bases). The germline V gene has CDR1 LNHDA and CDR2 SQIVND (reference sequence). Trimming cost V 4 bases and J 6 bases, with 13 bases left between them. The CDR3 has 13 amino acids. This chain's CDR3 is CASSTQGGGEQYF. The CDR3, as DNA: TGTGCCAGTAGTACCCAGGGGGGAGGCGAGCAGTACTTC.

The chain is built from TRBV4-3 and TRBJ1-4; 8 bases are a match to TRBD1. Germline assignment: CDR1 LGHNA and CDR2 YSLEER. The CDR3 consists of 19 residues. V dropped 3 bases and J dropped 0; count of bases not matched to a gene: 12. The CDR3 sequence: CASSQSPPTGAATNEKLFF. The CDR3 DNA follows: TGCGCCAGCAGCCAGAGTCCCCCGACAGGGGCAGCAACTAATGAAAAACTGTTTTTT.

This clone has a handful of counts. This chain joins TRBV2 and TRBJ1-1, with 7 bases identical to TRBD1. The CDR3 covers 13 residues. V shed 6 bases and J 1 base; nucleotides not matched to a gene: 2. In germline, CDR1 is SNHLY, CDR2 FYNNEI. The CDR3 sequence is CASSGQANTEAFF. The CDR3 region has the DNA TGTGCCAGCAGCGGACAGGCGAACACTGAAGCTTTCTTT.

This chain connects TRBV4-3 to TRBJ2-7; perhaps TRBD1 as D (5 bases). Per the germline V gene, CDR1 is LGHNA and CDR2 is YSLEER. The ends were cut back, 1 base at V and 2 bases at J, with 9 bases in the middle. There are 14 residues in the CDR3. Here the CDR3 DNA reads TGCGCCAGCAGCCAAGGACAGTGGACCTACGAGCAGTACTTC. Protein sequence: CASSQGQWTYEQYF.

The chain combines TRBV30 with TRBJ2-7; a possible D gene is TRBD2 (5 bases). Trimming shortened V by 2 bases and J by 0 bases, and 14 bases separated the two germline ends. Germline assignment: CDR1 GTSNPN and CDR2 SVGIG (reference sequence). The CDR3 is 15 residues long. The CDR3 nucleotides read TGTGCCTGGAGTCAGGCGGGCAGGTCCTCCTACGAGCAGTACTTC. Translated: CAWSQAGRSSYEQYF.

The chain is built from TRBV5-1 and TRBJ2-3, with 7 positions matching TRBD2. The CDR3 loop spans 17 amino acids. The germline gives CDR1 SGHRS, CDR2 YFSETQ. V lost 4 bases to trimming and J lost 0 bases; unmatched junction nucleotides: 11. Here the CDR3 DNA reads TGCGCCAGCAGCCCCTGGGGGGGGATCGATAGCACAGATACGCAGTATTTT. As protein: CASSPWGGIDSTDTQYF.

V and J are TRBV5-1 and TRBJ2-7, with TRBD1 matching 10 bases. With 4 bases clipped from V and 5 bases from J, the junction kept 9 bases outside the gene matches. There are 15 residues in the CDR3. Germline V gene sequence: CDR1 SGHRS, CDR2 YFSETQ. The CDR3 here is CASSHGGDRGHEQYF. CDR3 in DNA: TGCGCCAGCAGCCATGGCGGGGACAGGGGCCACGAGCAGTACTTC.

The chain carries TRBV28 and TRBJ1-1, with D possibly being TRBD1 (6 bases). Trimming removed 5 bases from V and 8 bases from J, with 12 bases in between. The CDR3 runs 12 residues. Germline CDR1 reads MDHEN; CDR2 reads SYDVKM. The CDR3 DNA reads TGTGCCAGCAGTAGGGAACAGGGAGAAGCTTTCTTT. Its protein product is CASSREQGEAFF.

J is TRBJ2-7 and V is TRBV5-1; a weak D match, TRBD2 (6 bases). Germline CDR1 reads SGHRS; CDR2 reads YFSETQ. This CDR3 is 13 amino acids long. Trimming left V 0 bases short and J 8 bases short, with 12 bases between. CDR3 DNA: TGCGCCAGCAGCTTGGTAGGCGGGGATCAGCAGTACTTC. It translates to CASSLVGGDQQYF.